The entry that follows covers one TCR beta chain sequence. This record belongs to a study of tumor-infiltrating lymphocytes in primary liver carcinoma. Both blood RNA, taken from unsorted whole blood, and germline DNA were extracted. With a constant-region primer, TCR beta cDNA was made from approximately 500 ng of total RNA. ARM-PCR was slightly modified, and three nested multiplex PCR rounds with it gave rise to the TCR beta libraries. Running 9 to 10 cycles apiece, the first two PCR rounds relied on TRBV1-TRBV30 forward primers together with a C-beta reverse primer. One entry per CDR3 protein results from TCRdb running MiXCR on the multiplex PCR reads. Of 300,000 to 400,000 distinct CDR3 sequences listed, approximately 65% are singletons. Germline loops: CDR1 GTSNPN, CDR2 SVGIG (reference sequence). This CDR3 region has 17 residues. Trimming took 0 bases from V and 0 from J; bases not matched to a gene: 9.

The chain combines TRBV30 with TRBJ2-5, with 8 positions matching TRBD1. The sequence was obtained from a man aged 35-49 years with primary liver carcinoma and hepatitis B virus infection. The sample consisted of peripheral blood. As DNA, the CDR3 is TGTGCCTGGAGTGTACTGGGGGGACAGGTGTACCAAGAGACCCAGTACTTC. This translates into CAWSVLGGQVYQETQYF.